This T cell receptor beta chain appears in the sequencing data of a study of CD8 T cells in ankylosing spondylitis. Study-level points and caveats: Some motif variants were previously reported in reactive arthritis synovial fluid and blood. Several highly homologous variants made up a TCR beta motif, and this motif appeared characteristic of ankylosing spondylitis blood.

In this sample, this clonotype turned up a few times. Its specificity is not known. TCRdb processed the 5' RACE reads anew with MiXCR; each CDR3 protein has one entry. Counted here are 300,000 to 400,000 distinct CDR3 sequences, roughly 22% occurring once; the ten biggest clones make up roughly 13%. Germline assignment: CDR1 SEHNR and CDR2 FQNEAQ (reference sequence). Losses at the gene ends were 4 bases for V and 5 bases for J; bases not matched to a gene: 6. The CDR3 sequence is 15 residues long. Sequenced material: blood, either unsorted or a sorted T cell fraction (not recorded which). This clonotype was sampled from a male donor with ankylosing spondylitis or in good health (not recorded which). The chain employs TRBV7-9 and TRBJ2-3; the match to TRBD1 covers 10 bases. The chain's CDR3 is CASSYETGGIDTQYF. The CDR3 nucleotides read TGTGCCAGCAGCTACGAGACAGGGGGCATAGATACGCAGTATTTT.